This T cell receptor (beta chain) was recorded in a study of blood T cell repertoires in COVID-19. Study overall: Acute and convalescent COVID-19 specimens originated in the United States, Italy and Spain. PBMCs, B-cell-depleted T cells, or T cells were the source of the cDNA or gDNA that made up the material.

Original handling: How many nucleated cells were present was estimated from reference gene primer amplification. Assay: immunoSEQ multiplex PCR; the TCRdb copy retains only in-frame clones and omits some. V, J and clone size are those of that table, while D and trimming were read from the DNA. The profile shows roughly 120,000 clones, 60% to 85% of them singletons. This clone was found a few times. The junction differs from germline at one of its ends, possibly a read error. Germline loops: CDR1 MDHEN, CDR2 SYDVKM. CDR3 length: 13 residues. The J gene is TRBJ2-4, the V gene TRBV28, with D perhaps TRBD1 (5 bases). The sequenced sample was peripheral blood. This TCR was sampled from a man aged 65 to 85 with acute or convalescent COVID-19. CDR3 in DNA: TGTGCCAGCGGTTTTAGGGGCCCAAACATTCAGTACTTC. This encodes CASGFRGPNIQYF.